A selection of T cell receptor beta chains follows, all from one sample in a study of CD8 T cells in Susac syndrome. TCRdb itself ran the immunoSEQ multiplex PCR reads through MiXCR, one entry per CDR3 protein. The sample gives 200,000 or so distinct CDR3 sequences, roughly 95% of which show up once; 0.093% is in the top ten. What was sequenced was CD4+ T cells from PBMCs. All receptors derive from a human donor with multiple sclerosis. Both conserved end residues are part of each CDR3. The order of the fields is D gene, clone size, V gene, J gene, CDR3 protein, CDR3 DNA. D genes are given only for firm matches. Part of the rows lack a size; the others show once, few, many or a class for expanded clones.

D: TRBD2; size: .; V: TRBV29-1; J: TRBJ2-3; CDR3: CSVSASGGKDTQYF; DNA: TGCAGCGTTTCCGCTAGCGGGGGCAAAGATACGCAGTATTTT
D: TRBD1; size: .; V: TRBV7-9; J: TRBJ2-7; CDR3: CASSRGGQGTYEQYF; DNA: TGTGCCAGCAGCCGAGGGGGACAGGGTACCTACGAGCAGTACTTC
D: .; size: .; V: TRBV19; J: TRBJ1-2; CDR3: CASRDLLLHNYGYTF; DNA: TGTGCCAGTCGAGATCTGCTCCTCCATAACTATGGCTACACCTTC
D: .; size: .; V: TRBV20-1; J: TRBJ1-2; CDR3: CSARFRGTGGYTF; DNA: TGCAGTGCTAGATTCCGGGGCACTGGCGGCTACACCTTC
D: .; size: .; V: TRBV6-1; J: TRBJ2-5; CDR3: CASSPRHFGTQETQYF; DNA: TGTGCCAGCAGCCCGCGTCATTTTGGGACCCAAGAGACCCAGTACTTC
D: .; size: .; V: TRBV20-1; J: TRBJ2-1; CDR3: CSASLRGSSYNEQFF; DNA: TGCAGTGCTAGTTTAAGGGGGAGCTCCTACAATGAGCAGTTCTTC
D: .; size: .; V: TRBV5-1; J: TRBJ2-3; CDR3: CASSPQRPDTQYF; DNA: TGCGCCAGCAGCCCCCAGCGCCCAGATACGCAGTATTTT
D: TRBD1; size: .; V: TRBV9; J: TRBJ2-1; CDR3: CASSAPTGFRDEQFF; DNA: TGTGCCAGCAGCGCCCCGACAGGGTTCCGAGATGAGCAGTTCTTC
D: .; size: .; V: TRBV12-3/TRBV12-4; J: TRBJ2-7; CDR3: CASSLRTEIYEQYF; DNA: TGTGCCAGCAGTTTACGGACAGAGATCTACGAGCAGTACTTC
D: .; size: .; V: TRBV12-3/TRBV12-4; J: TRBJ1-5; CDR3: CASSLGGTSNQPQHF; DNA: TGTGCCAGCAGTTTAGGTGGGACGAGCAATCAGCCCCAGCATTTT
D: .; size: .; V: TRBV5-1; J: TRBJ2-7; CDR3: CASSSTLGYEQYF; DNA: TGCGCCAGCAGCTCCACACTTGGGTACGAGCAGTACTTC
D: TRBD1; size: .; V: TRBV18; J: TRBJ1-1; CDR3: CATQGGGNTEAFF; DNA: TGTGCCACCCAGGGGGGAGGAAACACTGAAGCTTTCTTT
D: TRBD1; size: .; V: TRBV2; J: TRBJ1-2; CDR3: CASSEALQGGLYGYTF; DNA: TGTGCCAGCAGTGAAGCGCTTCAAGGGGGCCTCTATGGCTACACCTTC
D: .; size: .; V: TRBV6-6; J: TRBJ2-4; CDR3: CASTRNRDTHFQYF; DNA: TGTGCCAGCACCAGAAACCGGGACACCCATTTTCAGTACTTC
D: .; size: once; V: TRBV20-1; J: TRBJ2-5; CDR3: CSATRVAGDRETQYF; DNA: TGCAGTGCTACCCGAGTGGCAGGGGATAGAGAGACCCAGTACTTC
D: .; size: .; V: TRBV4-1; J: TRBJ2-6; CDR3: CASSLLTYAGQSSSGANVLTF; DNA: TGCGCCAGCAGCCTCCTGACCTATGCGGGACAATCAAGCTCTGGGGCCAACGTCCTGACTTTC
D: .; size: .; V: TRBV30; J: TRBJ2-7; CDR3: CAWSRGRIYEQYF; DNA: TGTGCCTGGAGTCGTGGGAGAATCTACGAGCAGTACTTC
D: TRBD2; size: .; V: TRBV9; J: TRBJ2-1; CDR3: CASSVGPGLAGANEQFF; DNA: TGTGCCAGCAGCGTAGGGCCGGGACTAGCGGGGGCCAATGAGCAGTTCTTC
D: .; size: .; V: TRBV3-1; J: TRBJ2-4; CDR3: CASSQQLGAKNIQYF; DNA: TGTGCCAGCAGCCAACAACTAGGGGCCAAAAACATTCAGTACTTC
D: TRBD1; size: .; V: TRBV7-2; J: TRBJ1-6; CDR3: CASSLNRDSNSPLHF; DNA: TGTGCCAGCAGCTTAAACCGGGACAGTAATTCACCCCTCCACTTT
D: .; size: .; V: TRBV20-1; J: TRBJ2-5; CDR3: CSARRGGAGQYF; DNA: TGCAGTGCCAGAAGAGGGGGGGCGGGCCAGTACTTC
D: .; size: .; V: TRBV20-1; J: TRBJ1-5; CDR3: CSASDGPNQPQHF; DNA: TGCAGTGCCTCGGACGGACCCAATCAGCCCCAGCATTTT
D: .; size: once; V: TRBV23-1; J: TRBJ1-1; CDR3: CASSQSGAFF; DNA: TGCGCCAGCAGTCAATCTGGAGCTTTCTTT
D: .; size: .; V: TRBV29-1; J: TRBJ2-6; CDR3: CSVSGGWGMSSGANVLTF; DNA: TGCAGCGTTTCCGGGGGCTGGGGCATGAGCTCTGGGGCCAACGTCCTGACTTTC
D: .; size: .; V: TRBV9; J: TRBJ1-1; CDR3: CASSVGHYTEAFF; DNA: TGTGCCAGCAGCGTAGGACACTACACTGAAGCTTTCTTT
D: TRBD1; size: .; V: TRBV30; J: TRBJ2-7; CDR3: CASRTGLNYEQYF; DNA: TGTGCCTCACGGACAGGATTGAACTACGAGCAGTACTTC
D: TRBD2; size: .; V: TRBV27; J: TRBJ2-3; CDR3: CASSLEREGGTDTQYF; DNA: TGTGCCAGCAGTTTGGAACGGGAGGGCGGGACAGATACGCAGTATTTT
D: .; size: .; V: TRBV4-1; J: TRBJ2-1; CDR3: CASSQEGRKQFF; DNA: TGCGCCAGCAGCCAAGAAGGTCGGAAGCAGTTCTTC
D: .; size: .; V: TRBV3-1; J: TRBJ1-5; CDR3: CASSYSAGGQPQHF; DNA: TGTGCCAGCAGCTATTCGGCCGGGGGTCAGCCCCAGCATTTT
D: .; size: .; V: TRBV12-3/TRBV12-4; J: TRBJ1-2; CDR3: CASSFLQHRGYTF; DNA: TGTGCCAGCAGTTTCCTGCAACATCGCGGCTACACCTTC
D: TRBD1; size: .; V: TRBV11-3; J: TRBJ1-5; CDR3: CASSSGQGTHSPQHF; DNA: TGTGCCAGCAGCTCCGGACAGGGAACGCACAGCCCCCAGCATTTT
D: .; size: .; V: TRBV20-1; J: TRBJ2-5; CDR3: CSARGRTGDQETQYF; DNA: TGCAGTGCTAGAGGCCGAACCGGGGACCAAGAGACCCAGTACTTC
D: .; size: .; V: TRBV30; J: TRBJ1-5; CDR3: CAWSHRANQPQHF; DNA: TGTGCCTGGAGCCACAGGGCTAATCAGCCCCAGCATTTT
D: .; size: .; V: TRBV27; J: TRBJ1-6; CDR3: CASSKRSPLHF; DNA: TGTGCCAGCAGTAAGCGTTCACCCCTCCACTTT
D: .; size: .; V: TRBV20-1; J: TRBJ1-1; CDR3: CSARSQTNTEAFF; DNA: TGCAGTGCTAGGAGTCAGACTAACACTGAAGCTTTCTTT
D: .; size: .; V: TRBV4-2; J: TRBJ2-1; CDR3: CASSQDPVREGEQFF; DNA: TGTGCCAGCAGCCAAGATCCGGTCAGGGAAGGCGAGCAGTTCTTC
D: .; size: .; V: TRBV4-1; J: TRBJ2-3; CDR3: CASSQGPGRRSTGDTQYF; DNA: TGCGCCAGCAGCCAAGGGCCCGGCCGAAGATCGACGGGAGATACGCAGTATTTT
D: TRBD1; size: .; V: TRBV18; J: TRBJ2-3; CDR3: CASSPGTVTDTQYF; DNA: TGTGCCAGCTCACCGGGGACAGTCACAGATACGCAGTATTTT
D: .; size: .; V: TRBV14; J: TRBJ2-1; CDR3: CASSQGAGARPFF; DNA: TGTGCCAGCAGCCAAGGGGCGGGGGCCCGCCCGTTCTTC
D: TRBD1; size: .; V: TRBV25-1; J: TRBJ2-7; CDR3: CASRGQGAYEQYF; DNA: TGTGCCAGCAGGGGACAGGGGGCTTACGAGCAGTACTTC
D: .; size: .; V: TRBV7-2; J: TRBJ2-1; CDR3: CASSTTTRGSIEQFF; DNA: TGTGCCAGCAGCACAACGACTAGGGGAAGTATTGAGCAGTTCTTC
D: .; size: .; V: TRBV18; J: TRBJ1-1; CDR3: CASSPPSLKDTEAFF; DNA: TGTGCCAGCTCACCCCCGTCCCTTAAGGACACTGAAGCTTTCTTT
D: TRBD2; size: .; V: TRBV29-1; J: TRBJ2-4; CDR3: CSVGLAGVLNIQYF; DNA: TGCAGCGTGGGGCTAGCGGGAGTTCTGAACATTCAGTACTTC
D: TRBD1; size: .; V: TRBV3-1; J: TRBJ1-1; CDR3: CASSARDRATEAFF; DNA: TGTGCCAGCAGCGCCCGGGACAGGGCCACTGAAGCTTTCTTT
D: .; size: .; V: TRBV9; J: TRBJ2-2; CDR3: CASSAANTGELFF; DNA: TGTGCCAGCAGCGCCGCGAACACCGGGGAGCTGTTTTTT
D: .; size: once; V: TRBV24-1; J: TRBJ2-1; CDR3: CATSKGNEQFF; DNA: TGTGCCACCAGTAAGGGGAATGAGCAGTTCTTC
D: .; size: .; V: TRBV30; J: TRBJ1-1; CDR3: CAWTLWGLGMNTEAFF; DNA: TGTGCCTGGACTCTATGGGGCTTGGGGATGAACACTGAAGCTTTCTTT
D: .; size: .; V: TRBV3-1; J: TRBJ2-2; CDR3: CASSMQETGNTGELFF; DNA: TGTGCCAGCAGCATGCAAGAAACGGGGAACACCGGGGAGCTGTTTTTT
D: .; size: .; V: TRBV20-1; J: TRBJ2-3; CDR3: CSASKGGDTDTQYF; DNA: TGCAGTGCTAGTAAGGGGGGGGACACAGATACGCAGTATTTT
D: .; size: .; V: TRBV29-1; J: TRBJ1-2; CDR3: CSVRNGGLGYTF; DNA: TGCAGCGTGAGAAACGGCGGGTTGGGCTACACCTTC
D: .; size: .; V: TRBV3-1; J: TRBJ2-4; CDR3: CASSQDGRRRIQYF; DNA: TGTGCCAGCAGCCAAGATGGAAGGAGACGCATTCAGTACTTC
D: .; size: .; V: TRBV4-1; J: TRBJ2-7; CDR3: CASSQDPSPSSSYEQYF; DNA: TGCGCCAGCAGCCAAGACCCCAGCCCAAGCAGCTCCTACGAGCAGTACTTC
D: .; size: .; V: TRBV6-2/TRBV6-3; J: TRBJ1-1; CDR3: CASSYYRDGTEAFF; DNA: TGTGCCAGCAGTTACTACAGGGACGGCACTGAAGCTTTCTTT
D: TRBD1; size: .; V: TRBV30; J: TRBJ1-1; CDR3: CAWRLGDRVLGEAFF; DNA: TGTGCCTGGAGGCTAGGGGACAGGGTTTTGGGGGAAGCTTTCTTT
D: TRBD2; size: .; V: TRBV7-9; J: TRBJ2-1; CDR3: CASSSGLAEPNEQFF; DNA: TGTGCCAGCAGCTCTGGACTAGCGGAGCCGAATGAGCAGTTCTTC
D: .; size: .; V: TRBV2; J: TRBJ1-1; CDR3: CASSEAGSAFF; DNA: TGTGCCAGCAGTGAGGCGGGGTCAGCTTTCTTT